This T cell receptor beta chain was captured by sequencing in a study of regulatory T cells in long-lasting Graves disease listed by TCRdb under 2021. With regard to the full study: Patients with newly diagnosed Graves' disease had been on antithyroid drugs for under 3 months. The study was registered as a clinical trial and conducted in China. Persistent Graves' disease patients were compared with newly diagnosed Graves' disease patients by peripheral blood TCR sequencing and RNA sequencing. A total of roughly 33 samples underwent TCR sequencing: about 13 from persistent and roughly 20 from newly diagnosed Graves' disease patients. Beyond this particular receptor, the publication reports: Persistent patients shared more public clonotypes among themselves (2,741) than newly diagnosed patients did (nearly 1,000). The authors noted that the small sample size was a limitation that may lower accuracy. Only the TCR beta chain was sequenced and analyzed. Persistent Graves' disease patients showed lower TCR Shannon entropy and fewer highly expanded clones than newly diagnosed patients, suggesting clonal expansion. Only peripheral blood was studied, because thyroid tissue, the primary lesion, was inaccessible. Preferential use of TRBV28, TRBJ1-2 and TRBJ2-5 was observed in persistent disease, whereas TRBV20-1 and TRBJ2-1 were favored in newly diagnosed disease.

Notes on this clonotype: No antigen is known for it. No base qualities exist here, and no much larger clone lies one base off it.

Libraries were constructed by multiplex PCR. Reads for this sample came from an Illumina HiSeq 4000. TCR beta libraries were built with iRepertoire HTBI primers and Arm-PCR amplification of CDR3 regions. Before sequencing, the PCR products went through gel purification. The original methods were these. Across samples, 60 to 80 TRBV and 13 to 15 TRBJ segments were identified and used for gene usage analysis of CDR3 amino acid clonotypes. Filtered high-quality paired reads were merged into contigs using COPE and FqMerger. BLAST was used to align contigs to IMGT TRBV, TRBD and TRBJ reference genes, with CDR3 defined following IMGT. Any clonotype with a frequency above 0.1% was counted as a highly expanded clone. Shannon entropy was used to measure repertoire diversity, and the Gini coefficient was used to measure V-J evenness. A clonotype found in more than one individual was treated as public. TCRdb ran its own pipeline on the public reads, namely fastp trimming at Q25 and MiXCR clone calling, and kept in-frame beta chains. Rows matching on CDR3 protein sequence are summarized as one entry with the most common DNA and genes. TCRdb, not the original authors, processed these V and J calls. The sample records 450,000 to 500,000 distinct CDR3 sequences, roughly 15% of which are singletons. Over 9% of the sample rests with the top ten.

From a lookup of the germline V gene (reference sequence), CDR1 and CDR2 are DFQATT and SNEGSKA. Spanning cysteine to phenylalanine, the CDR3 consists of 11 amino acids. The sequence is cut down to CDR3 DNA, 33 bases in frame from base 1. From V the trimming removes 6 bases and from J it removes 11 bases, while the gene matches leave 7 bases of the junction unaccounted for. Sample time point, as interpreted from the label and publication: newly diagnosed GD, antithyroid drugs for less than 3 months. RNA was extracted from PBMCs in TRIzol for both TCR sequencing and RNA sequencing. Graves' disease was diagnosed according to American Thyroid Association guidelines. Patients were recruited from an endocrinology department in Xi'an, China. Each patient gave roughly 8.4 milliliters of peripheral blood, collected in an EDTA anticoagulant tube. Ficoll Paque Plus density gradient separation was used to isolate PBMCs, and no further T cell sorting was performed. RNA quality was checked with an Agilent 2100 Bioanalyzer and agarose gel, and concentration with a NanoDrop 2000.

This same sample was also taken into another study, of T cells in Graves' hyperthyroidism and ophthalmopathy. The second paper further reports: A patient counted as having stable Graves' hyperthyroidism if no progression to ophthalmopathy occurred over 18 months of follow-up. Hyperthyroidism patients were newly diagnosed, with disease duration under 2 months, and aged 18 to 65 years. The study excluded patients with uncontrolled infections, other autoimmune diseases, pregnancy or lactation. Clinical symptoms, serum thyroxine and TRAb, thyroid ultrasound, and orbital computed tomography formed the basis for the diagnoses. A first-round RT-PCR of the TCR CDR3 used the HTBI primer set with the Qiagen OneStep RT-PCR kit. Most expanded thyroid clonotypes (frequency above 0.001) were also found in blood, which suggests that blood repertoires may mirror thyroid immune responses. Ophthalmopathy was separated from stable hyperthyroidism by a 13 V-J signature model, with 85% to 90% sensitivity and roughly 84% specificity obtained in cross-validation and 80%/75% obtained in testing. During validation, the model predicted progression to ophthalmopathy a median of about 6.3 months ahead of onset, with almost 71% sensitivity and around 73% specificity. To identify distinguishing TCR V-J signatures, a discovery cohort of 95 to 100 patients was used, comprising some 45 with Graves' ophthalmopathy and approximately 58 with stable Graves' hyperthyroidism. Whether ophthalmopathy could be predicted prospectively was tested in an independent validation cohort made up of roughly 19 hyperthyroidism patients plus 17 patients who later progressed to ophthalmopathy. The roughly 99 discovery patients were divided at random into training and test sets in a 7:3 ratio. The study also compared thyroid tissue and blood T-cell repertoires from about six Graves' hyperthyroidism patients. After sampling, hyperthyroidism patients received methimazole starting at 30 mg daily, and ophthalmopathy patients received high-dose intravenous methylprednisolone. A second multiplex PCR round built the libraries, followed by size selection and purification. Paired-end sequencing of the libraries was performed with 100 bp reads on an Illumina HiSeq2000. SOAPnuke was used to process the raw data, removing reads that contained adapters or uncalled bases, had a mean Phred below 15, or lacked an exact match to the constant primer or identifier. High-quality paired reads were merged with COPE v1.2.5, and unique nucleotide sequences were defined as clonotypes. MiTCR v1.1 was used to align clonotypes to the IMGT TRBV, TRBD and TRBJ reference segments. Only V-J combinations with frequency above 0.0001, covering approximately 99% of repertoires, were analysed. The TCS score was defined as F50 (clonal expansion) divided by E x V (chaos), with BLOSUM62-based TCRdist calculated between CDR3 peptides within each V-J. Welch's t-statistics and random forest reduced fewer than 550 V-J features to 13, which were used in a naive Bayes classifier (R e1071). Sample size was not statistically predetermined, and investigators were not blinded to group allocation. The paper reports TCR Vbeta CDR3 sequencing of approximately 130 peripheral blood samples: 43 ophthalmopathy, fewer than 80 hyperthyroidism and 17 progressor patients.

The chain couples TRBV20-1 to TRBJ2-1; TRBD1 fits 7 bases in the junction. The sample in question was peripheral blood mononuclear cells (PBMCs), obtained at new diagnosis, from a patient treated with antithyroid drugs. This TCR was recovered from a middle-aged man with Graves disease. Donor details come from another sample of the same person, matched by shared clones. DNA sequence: TGCAGTGCCTATAACAGGGGACAGCAGTTCTTC. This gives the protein CSAYNRGQQFF.